These 18 T cell receptor beta chains were sequenced from one sample in a study of blood T cell repertoires in COVID-19. The repertoire was sequenced with immunoSEQ multiplex PCR; TCRdb's copy has only in-frame clones and lacks some. This sample has about 170,000 clones; about 80% occur once, and the top ten carry roughly 11%. Source material: peripheral blood. The origin of the receptors is a man aged 70-80 years with active or convalescent COVID-19.

The gene calls are TRBV12-5 and TRBJ1-1, with D possibly being TRBD1 (6 bases). The V gene lost 0 bases and the J gene lost 5 bases, with 13 bases spanning the gap. This CDR3 is built from 15 residues. The germline CDR1 and CDR2 sequences are LGHNT and FRNRAP. CDR3 DNA: TGTGCTAGTGGTTTGGTACAGTACAGGGAAACTGAAGCTTTCTTT. Encoded protein: CASGLVQYRETEAFF.

The chain couples TRBV6-2 or TRBV6-3 to TRBJ2-7, with 10 positions matching TRBD2. CDR1 is MNHEY, CDR2 SVGEGT, per germline. The CDR3 is 15 amino acids. Trimming at V came to 5 bases and at J to 4 bases, leaving 8 bases not matched to a gene. The CDR3 here is CASSRPSGSGYEQYF. The CDR3 DNA sequence: TGTGCCAGCAGTCGCCCTAGCGGGAGTGGTTACGAGCAGTACTTC.

This clone showed up just once. This rearrangement joins TRBV7-6 to TRBJ2-2; weak D call: TRBD2 (6 bases). This CDR3 has 15 residues. CDR1 is SGHVS, CDR2 FNYEAQ, per germline. Trimming pared 1 base from V and 4 bases from J, leaving 10 bases between. DNA of the CDR3: TGTGCCAGCAGCTTAGGCTGGGGAGGCACCGGGGAGCTGTTTTTT. Its protein product is CASSLGWGGTGELFF.

This rearrangement joins TRBV19 to TRBJ2-3, with 8 bases aligning to TRBD1. Germline lookup yields CDR1 LNHDA and CDR2 SQIVND (reference sequence). Unmatched junction bases numbered 4, after V lost 5 bases and J lost 3 bases. This CDR3 contains 14 residues. The CDR3 loop is CASSLRTGTDTQYF. The DNA for the CDR3 is TGTGCCAGTAGTCTCAGGACAGGGACAGATACGCAGTATTTT. Based on the CDR3 plus reference TRBV19 and TRBJ2-3, the full variable domain is DGGITQSPKYLFRKEGQNVTLSCEQNLNHDAMYWYRQDPGQGLRLIYYSQIVNDFQKGDIAEGYSVSREKKESFPLTVTSAQKNPTAFYLCASSLRTGTDTQYFGPGTRLTVL.

This sequence joins TRBV7-2 and TRBJ1-6; tentative D call: TRBD1 (5 bases). Germline V lookup: CDR1 SGHTA, CDR2 FQGNSA. This CDR3 has 13 amino acids. Trimming removed 3 bases from V and 11 bases from J, with 11 bases in between. The CDR3 coding sequence is TGTGCCAGCAGCTTCCCGGGGGGGGCACCCCTCCACTTT. Protein: CASSFPGGAPLHF.

The V gene is TRBV28, the J gene TRBJ1-1; possibly TRBD1 for D (6 bases). This CDR3 contains 14 residues. The ends were cut back, 6 bases at V and 5 bases at J, with 16 bases in the middle. Germline CDR1 MDHEN, CDR2 SYDVKM. CDR3 in amino acids: CASSPGGARTEAFF. The CDR3 region has the DNA TGTGCCAGCAGCCCCGGGGGGGCGAGGACTGAAGCTTTCTTT.

V gene TRBV5-6 combines with J gene TRBJ1-2; the match to TRBD1 covers 7 bases. The CDR3 has 14 residues. From germline, CDR1 is SGHDT and CDR2 YYEEEE. The ends lost 1 base at V and 8 bases at J; junction bases unmatched: 8. The DNA of the CDR3 is TGTGCCAGCAGCTTGACAGGGGAGAGACTAGGCTACACCTTC. Protein sequence: CASSLTGERLGYTF.

This clone occurred once. J is TRBJ2-2 and V is TRBV3-1 (or the pseudogene TRBV3-2); 7 bases map to TRBD1. This CDR3 has 14 amino acids. The ends lost 8 bases at V and 0 bases at J; junction bases unmatched: 3. CDR1 LGHDT and CDR2 YNNKEL come from the germline V gene (reference sequence). The CDR3 region has the DNA TGTGCCAGCCAGGACAGGTCGAACACCGGGGAGCTGTTTTTT. Its translation is CASQDRSNTGELFF.

V and J are TRBV7-9 and TRBJ2-5, with 7 bases identical to TRBD1. The V and J ends lost 6 bases and 1 base, in that order; junction bases with no gene match: 2. The CDR3 is made up of 13 amino acids. Germline CDR1 and CDR2: SEHNR and FQNEAQ (reference sequence). The DNA for the CDR3 is TGTGCCAGCAGGGGGACAGTCCAAGAGACCCAGTACTTC. Translation gives CASRGTVQETQYF.

The V gene is TRBV5-6, the J gene TRBJ1-6; 8 bases match TRBD1. The length of the CDR3 is 16 residues. V shed 4 bases, J shed 7 bases, and the junction held 10 bases outside the gene matches. Germline loops: CDR1 SGHDT, CDR2 YYEEEE. The CDR3 protein is CASSRGQGRVNSPLHF. In nucleotides, the CDR3 is TGTGCCAGCAGCCGAGGACAGGGAAGAGTAAATTCACCCCTCCACTTT.

The chain employs TRBV27 and TRBJ2-1; perhaps TRBD2 as D (6 bases). The ends were cut back, 2 bases at V and 9 bases at J, with 17 bases in the middle. The germline CDR1 and CDR2 sequences are MNHEY and SMNVEV (reference sequence). The CDR3 totals 15 residues. The CDR3 nucleotides are TGTGCCAGCAGTTTACCCCAATCCGGGAGAGTTGAGCAGTTCTTC. Its protein is CASSLPQSGRVEQFF.

V gene TRBV2 combines with J gene TRBJ2-2, with a tentative D call TRBD2 (5 bases). V was cut by 5 bases and J by 7 bases, with 11 bases left in between. Germline CDR1 and CDR2: SNHLY and FYNNEI. The CDR3 is made up of 13 amino acids. The CDR3 is CASSFGEGGELFF. Here the CDR3 DNA reads TGTGCCAGCAGTTTTGGCGAGGGCGGGGAGCTGTTTTTT.

The V and J genes are TRBV4-2 and TRBJ2-7; 8 nucleotides match TRBD1. This CDR3 region has 16 residues. The V segment lost 4 bases and the J segment 1 base; nucleotides outside the gene matches: 9. Germline V gives CDR1 LGHNA, CDR2 YNFKEQ. The CDR3 DNA reads TGTGCCAGCAGCCCAGTCGATCGGGACAGGTCCTACGAGCAGTACTTC. This gives the protein CASSPVDRDRSYEQYF.

The rearrangement joins TRBV6-2 or TRBV6-3 to TRBJ2-4; D possibly corresponds to TRBD2 (5 bases). Germline CDR1 MNHEY, CDR2 SVGEGT. The CDR3 is 13 residues long. V lost 0 bases to trimming and J lost 8 bases, with 8 bases between them. CDR3 loop: CASSYSIGDIQYF. The CDR3, as DNA: TGTGCCAGCAGTTACTCGATCGGGGACATTCAGTACTTC.

The genes are TRBV28 and TRBJ2-7; perhaps TRBD2 as D (6 bases). Germline CDR1 MDHEN, CDR2 SYDVKM. V was shortened by 7 bases and J by 0 bases, with 10 bases between the two germline ends. The CDR3 consists of 13 residues. In DNA form, the CDR3 reads TGTGCCAGCACCCTAGCGAGCTCCTACGAGCAGTACTTC. It yields the protein CASTLASSYEQYF.

The rearrangement uses TRBV18 and TRBJ1-5; 8 bases align to TRBD1. Germline V gene sequence: CDR1 KGHSH, CDR2 LQKENI. The V gene end was trimmed by 3 bases and the J gene end by 6 bases; junction bases not matched to a gene: 7. This CDR3 comprises 15 residues. CDR3 sequence (DNA): TGTGCCAGCTCACCGGGACAGGTAGAGGGTCAGCCCCAGCATTTT. This codes for CASSPGQVEGQPQHF. The complete variable domain, with remaining parts taken from reference TRBV18 and TRBJ1-5, reads NAGVMQNPRHLVRRRGQEARLRCSPMKGHSHVYWYRQLPEEGLKFMVYLQKENIIDESGMPKERFSAEFPKEGPSILRIQQVVRGDSAAYFCASSPGQVEGQPQHFGDGTRLSIL.

CDR3 coding DNA: TGTGCCAGCAACCCGGACAGGGGGTCCTACGAGCAGTACTTC. Translated: CASNPDRGSYEQYF. The chain couples TRBV6-5 to TRBJ2-7, with TRBD1 matching 10 bases. There are 14 residues in the CDR3. CDR1 is MNHEY and CDR2 is SVGAGI in the germline V gene. J gave up 1 base and V 7 bases, and 4 bases lay outside the gene matches.

The chain joins TRBV28 to TRBJ2-2; no clear D gene. The V gene lost 5 bases and the J gene lost 5 bases, with 12 bases spanning the gap. The CDR3 totals 14 residues. Germline CDR1 reads MDHEN; CDR2 reads SYDVKM. This CDR3 reads CASSPPRRTGELFF. CDR3 coding DNA: TGTGCCAGCAGTCCCCCGCGGCGGACCGGGGAGCTGTTTTTT.